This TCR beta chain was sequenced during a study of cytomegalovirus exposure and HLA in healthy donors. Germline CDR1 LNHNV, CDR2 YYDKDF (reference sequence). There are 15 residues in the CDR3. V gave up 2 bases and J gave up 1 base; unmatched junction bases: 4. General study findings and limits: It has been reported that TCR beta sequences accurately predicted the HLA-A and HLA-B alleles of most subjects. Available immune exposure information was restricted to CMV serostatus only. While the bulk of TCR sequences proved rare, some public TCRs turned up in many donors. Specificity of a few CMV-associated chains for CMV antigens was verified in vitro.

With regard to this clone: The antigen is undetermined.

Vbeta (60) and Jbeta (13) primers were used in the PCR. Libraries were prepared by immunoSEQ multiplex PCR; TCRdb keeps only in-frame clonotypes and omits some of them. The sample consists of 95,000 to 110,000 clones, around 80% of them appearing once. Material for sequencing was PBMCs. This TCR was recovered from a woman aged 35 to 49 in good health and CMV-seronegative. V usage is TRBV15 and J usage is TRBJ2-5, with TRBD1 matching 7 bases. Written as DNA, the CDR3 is TGTGCCACCAGCAGACGGGACAGCCTCCAAGAGACCCAGTACTTC. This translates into CATSRRDSLQETQYF.